One and the same sample provided the 27 T cell receptor beta chains below, sequenced in a study of T cell repertoires in cytomegalovirus infection (dated 2019 in TCRdb). Taken with the paper, the label for treatment or condition translates to: in vitro stimulation with specific CMV peptide epitopes to enrich CMV-specific T cells. The reads were generated on an Illumina HiSeq 1500. TCRdb reworked the public reads: Q25 trimming with fastp, MiXCR clone assembly, productive beta chains retained. Here each entry gathers all rows of one CDR3 protein and keeps the most common genes and DNA. This sample holds roughly 310,000 distinct CDR3 sequences; approximately 32% were observed only once. The ten largest clones capture around 20% of the sample. These receptors' antigens are unknown. The sample consisted of cultured PBMCs, taken from culture after CMV antigen stimulation. Every receptor here comes from a human donor in good health (CMV status not recorded). Some clones in this sample may be carry-over from other donors' samples.

The V and J genes are TRBV20-1 and TRBJ2-1; D uncertain. Trimming took 5 bases from V and 7 from J, leaving 21 bases between them. The CDR3 is made up of 15 amino acids. Per the germline V gene, CDR1 is DFQATT and CDR2 is SNEGSKA (reference sequence). The CDR3 loop is CSASLIGPTTNEQFF. The CDR3 nucleotides read TGCAGTGCTTCCTTAATCGGGCCTACGACTAATGAGCAGTTCTTC.

This clonotype has at least ten counts. The genes are TRBV7-8 and TRBJ1-5; 8 positions match TRBD1. After removal of 6 bases from V and 6 bases from J, the junction contained 7 bases not matched to a gene. This CDR3 spans 14 amino acids. In germline, CDR1 is SGHVS, CDR2 FQNEAQ. This CDR3 is CASSSNRGTQPQHF. The CDR3 nucleotides are TGTGCCAGCAGTAGTAACAGGGGGACTCAGCCCCAGCATTTT.

The J gene is TRBJ2-2, the V gene TRBV7-2; D not resolved. V lost 5 bases to trimming and J lost 4 bases, with 14 bases between them. The CDR3 is 15 amino acids. Germline V lookup: CDR1 SGHTA, CDR2 FQGNSA. CDR3 loop: CASSPGSYGTGELFF. CDR3 DNA: TGTGCCAGCAGCCCCGGCTCTTACGGCACCGGGGAGCTGTTTTTT.

This clonotype was counted many times. The V gene is TRBV7-8, the J gene TRBJ2-1, with D possibly being TRBD2 (6 bases). Between the trimmed V and J ends, which lost 1 base and 0 bases, there was a span of 13 bases. This CDR3 has 17 residues. In germline, CDR1 is SGHVS, CDR2 FQNEAQ. CDR3 coding DNA: TGTGCCAGCAGCTTAGGGCGGGGTGAGGGCTCCTACAATGAGCAGTTCTTC. Protein product: CASSLGRGEGSYNEQFF. Supplemented by reference TRBV7-8 and TRBJ2-1, the full variable domain reads GAGVSQSPRYKVAKRGQDVALRCDPISGHVSLFWYQQALGQGPEFLTYFQNEAQLDKSGLPSDRFFAERPEGSVSTLKIQRTQQEDSAVYLCASSLGRGEGSYNEQFFGPGTRLTVL.

In its sample, this clonotype was seen a few times. J is TRBJ2-5 and V is TRBV10-3, with no clear D. Between the trimmed V and J ends, which lost 5 bases and 2 bases, there was a span of 12 bases. This CDR3 comprises 14 residues. Per the germline V gene, CDR1 is ENHRY and CDR2 is SYGVKD. Written as DNA, the CDR3 is TGTGCCATCAGTCCAGGACGGTTACAAGAGACCCAGTACTTC. Translated, it gives CAISPGRLQETQYF.

The chain joins TRBV7-6 to TRBJ1-1; D call uncertain. V was trimmed by 5 bases and J by 3 bases, leaving 10 bases between them. The length of the CDR3 is 13 residues. Per germline, CDR1 SGHVS and CDR2 FNYEAQ. CDR3 coding DNA: TGTGCCAGCAGCCCCTCGGGGTACACTGAAGCTTTCTTT. Its protein product is CASSPSGYTEAFF.

The chain combines TRBV2 with TRBJ2-2, with D hard to call. V lost 4 bases to trimming and J lost 5 bases, with 8 bases between them. Germline lookup yields CDR1 SNHLY and CDR2 FYNNEI. The CDR3 is made up of 13 amino acids. The CDR3 loop is CASSGSKTGELFF. CDR3 coding DNA: TGTGCCAGCAGTGGGAGCAAAACCGGGGAGCTGTTTTTT.

J is TRBJ1-5 and V is TRBV5-5; D is unresolved. V lost 0 bases and J 3 bases, leaving 7 bases between the germline ends. The CDR3 has 14 amino acids. Germline values: CDR1 SGHKS, CDR2 YYEKEE (reference sequence). CDR3 loop: CASSLEQANQPQHF. The CDR3 DNA is TGTGCCAGCAGCTTGGAGCAGGCCAATCAGCCCCAGCATTTT.

The chain combines TRBV7-3 with TRBJ2-1; 9 bases map to TRBD2. Germline-derived CDR1 and CDR2 are SGHTA and FQGTGA. V gave up 1 base and J gave up 6 bases; unmatched junction bases: 13. The CDR3 has 18 residues. DNA of the CDR3: TGTGCCAGCAGCTTAAACTCCCCCGCGCGGGAGGGTGGCAATGAGCAGTTCTTC. This encodes CASSLNSPAREGGNEQFF.

There are many counts of this clonotype. The CDR3 bases are TGTGCCAGCAGCCCCAGCTTGAACACTGAAGCTTTCTTT. As protein: CASSPSLNTEAFF. The rearrangement links TRBV11-3 to TRBJ1-1; D is unclear. V was pared by 5 bases and J by 0 bases, with 7 bases between. Looked up from germline, CDR1 is SGHNT and CDR2 is YENEEA. This CDR3 spans 13 amino acids.

In its sample, this clonotype was seen once. The chain employs TRBV7-2 and TRBJ2-1; 8 bases map to TRBD1. After removal of 5 bases from V and 15 bases from J, the junction contained 15 bases not matched to a gene. CDR1 SGHTA and CDR2 FQGNSA come from the germline V gene. This CDR3 is 14 amino acids long. The CDR3 DNA reads TGTGCCAGCAGCGCGAATCAGGGGGCGCTTCGTTCGTTCTTC. Its protein product is CASSANQGALRSFF.

Concerning this clonotype: The conserved phenylalanine or tryptophan normally closing the CDR3 is absent here, so this likely arose from a read error. The chain uses TRBV7-2 and TRBJ2-1; 9 bases line up with TRBD1. V lost 5 bases to trimming and J lost 6 bases; unmatched junction nucleotides: 11. CDR3 length: 16 residues. Germline assignment: CDR1 SGHTA and CDR2 FQGNSA. Written as DNA, the CDR3 is TGTGCCAGCAGCCTTACAGGGGGCGCGAATACCAATGAGCAGTTCTGC. It specifies CASSLTGGANTNEQFC.

This chain links TRBV10-3 with TRBJ1-2, with D perhaps matching TRBD1 (6 bases). The CDR3 runs to 14 residues. Trimming took 4 bases from V and 4 from J, leaving 13 bases between them. Germline CDR1 and CDR2: ENHRY and SYGVKD. The CDR3 here is CAISADEGGYGYTF. CDR3 coding DNA: TGTGCCATCAGTGCGGACGAGGGGGGCTATGGCTACACCTTC.

V gene TRBV7-8 combines with J gene TRBJ2-1, with D perhaps matching TRBD1 (6 bases). The V end lost 2 bases, the J end lost 9 bases, and 11 bases lay between the germline ends. CDR3 length: 13 amino acids. Germline values: CDR1 SGHVS, CDR2 FQNEAQ. The chain's CDR3 is CASSLWTEGEQFF. The CDR3 DNA sequence: TGTGCCAGCAGCTTATGGACAGAGGGTGAGCAGTTCTTC.

The V gene is TRBV9, the J gene TRBJ1-2; TRBD1 agrees at 9 bases. CDR1 SGDLS and CDR2 YYNGEE come from the germline V gene. The V segment lost 3 bases and the J segment 8 bases; nucleotides outside the gene matches: 8. The CDR3 loop spans 14 amino acids. For the CDR3, the DNA is TGTGCCAGCAGCGACCGGACAGGGGCTGGGGGCTACACCTTC. This gives the protein CASSDRTGAGGYTF.

This clonotype was observed a few times. This sequence joins TRBV6-2 or TRBV6-3 and TRBJ2-5; 13 positions match TRBD2. From germline, CDR1 is MNHEY and CDR2 SVGEGT. The V and J ends lost 6 bases and 5 bases, in that order; junction bases with no gene match: 6. This CDR3 is built from 15 residues. In DNA form, the CDR3 reads TGTGCCAGCAGCCAACTAGCGGGAGGGAAGGAGACCCAGTACTTC. Its protein is CASSQLAGGKETQYF.

This clonotype has a count of ten or more. The gene calls are TRBV7-6 and TRBJ2-5, with D uncertain. The CDR3 has 15 amino acids. CDR1 and CDR2 from the germline V gene are SGHVS and FNYEAQ. The V gene lost 1 base and the J gene lost 1 base, with 10 bases spanning the gap. CDR3 nucleotides: TGTGCCAGCAGCTTAGGAGCTAGTCCCCAAGAGACCCAGTACTTC. Residues: CASSLGASPQETQYF.

This chain links TRBV27 with TRBJ1-2, with a possible D match to TRBD1 (5 bases). Trimming shortened V by 5 bases and J by 4 bases, and 26 bases separated the two germline ends. CDR1 and CDR2 (germline): MNHEY, SMNVEV (reference sequence). The CDR3 runs to 18 residues. CDR3 residues: CASSPSGTDPQMSYGYTF. The CDR3 nucleotides are TGTGCCAGCAGTCCGTCCGGGACGGACCCCCAAATGAGCTATGGCTACACCTTC.

In its sample, this clonotype was seen once. The genes are TRBV7-9 and TRBJ1-1; 7 nucleotides match TRBD1. CDR1 SEHNR and CDR2 FQNEAQ come from the germline V gene (reference sequence). The trim removed 5 bases at V and 0 bases at J, leaving 6 bases unmatched. The CDR3 length is 15 residues. CDR3 amino acids: CASSRDSYMNTEAFF. CDR3 nucleotide sequence: TGTGCCAGCAGCCGGGACAGCTACATGAACACTGAAGCTTTCTTT.

The chain joins TRBV5-1 to TRBJ2-7; 9 bases match TRBD1. The length of the CDR3 is 15 residues. V shed 4 bases and J 6 bases; nucleotides not matched to a gene: 11. Germline CDR1 reads SGHRS; CDR2 reads YFSETQ. CDR3: CASSPGGQGRGEQYF. The CDR3, as DNA: TGCGCCAGCAGCCCCGGGGGACAGGGAAGGGGCGAGCAGTACTTC.

This clonotype was observed a handful of times. The rearrangement joins TRBV20-1 to TRBJ2-3; no clear D gene. CDR3 length: 12 amino acids. Per germline, CDR1 DFQATT and CDR2 SNEGSKA (reference sequence). Written as DNA, the CDR3 is TGCGGCTGGGCAGGAGTCACAGATACGCAGTATTTT. This encodes CGWAGVTDTQYF.

This clonotype came up many times. The chain is built from TRBV19 and TRBJ1-5, with 8 bases matching TRBD1. This CDR3 is built from 13 residues. Germline CDR1 is LNHDA and CDR2 is SQIVND (reference sequence). Unmatched junction bases numbered 5, after V lost 6 bases and J lost 7 bases. CDR3 loop: CASSPDREQPQHF. CDR3 in DNA: TGTGCCAGTAGCCCGGACAGGGAACAGCCCCAGCATTTT. The whole variable domain, remainder taken from reference TRBV19 and TRBJ1-5, is DGGITQSPKYLFRKEGQNVTLSCEQNLNHDAMYWYRQDPGQGLRLIYYSQIVNDFQKGDIAEGYSVSREKKESFPLTVTSAQKNPTAFYLCASSPDREQPQHFGDGTRLSIL.

The rearrangement joins TRBV5-4 to TRBJ2-7; D is undetermined. Trimming took off 4 bases at V and 5 bases at J, with 19 bases between the two ends. This CDR3 spans 15 amino acids. Germline V gene data show CDR1 as SGHNT and CDR2 as YYREEE (reference sequence). The CDR3 here is CASSQPGSHADEQYF. In nucleotides, the CDR3 is TGTGCCAGCAGCCAACCCGGATCACATGCCGACGAGCAGTACTTC. The variable domain in full, with the rest retrieved from reference TRBV5-4 and TRBJ2-7, is ETGVTQSPTHLIKTRGQQVTLRCSSQSGHNTVSWYQQALGQGPQFIFQYYREEENGRGNFPPRFSGLQFPNYSSELNVNALELDDSALYLCASSQPGSHADEQYFGPGTRLTVT.

CDR3: CSADQGTSGSNEQFF. CDR3 in DNA: TGCAGTGCTGATCAAGGGACTAGCGGGAGCAATGAGCAGTTCTTC. V usage is TRBV20-1 and J usage is TRBJ2-1, with 14 bases identical to TRBD2. Germline-derived CDR1 and CDR2 are DFQATT and SNEGSKA (reference sequence). This CDR3 is 15 amino acids long. V shed 5 bases and J 6 bases; nucleotides not matched to a gene: 6.

V usage is TRBV4-2 and J usage is TRBJ1-5; TRBD1 matches at 7 bases. The CDR3 extends over 15 amino acids. V trimming: 0 bases; J trimming: 7 bases; junction bases outside the gene matches: 6. Germline loops: CDR1 LGHNA, CDR2 YNFKEQ. The CDR3 nucleotides read TGTGCCAGCAGCCAAGACCAGGGGGGAGACCAGCCCCAGCATTTT. Encoded protein: CASSQDQGGDQPQHF.

The V gene is TRBV29-1, the J gene TRBJ1-2; weak D call: TRBD1 (5 bases). The CDR3 consists of 12 residues. The germline V gene encodes CDR1 SQVTM and CDR2 ANQGSEA. V lost 4 bases and J lost 4, with 10 bases in between. Here the CDR3 reads CSVVIGAYGYTF. CDR3 in DNA: TGCAGCGTTGTCATAGGGGCCTATGGCTACACCTTC.

V gene TRBV6-5 combines with J gene TRBJ2-2; 9 nucleotides align to TRBD1. The CDR3 is made up of 15 amino acids. The V gene end was trimmed by 3 bases and the J gene end by 5 bases; junction bases not matched to a gene: 4. Germline CDR1 and CDR2: MNHEY and SVGAGI. The CDR3, as DNA: TGTGCCAGCAGTTATTCCGACAGGGGGACCGGGGAGCTGTTTTTT. It encodes CASSYSDRGTGELFF.